This T cell receptor (beta chain) came from a study of blood T cell repertoires in COVID-19. Looking at the study overall: The United States, Italy and Spain provided the acute and convalescent COVID-19 samples. From T cells, B-cell-depleted T cells, or PBMCs came the material, which was cDNA or gDNA.

Original analysis: Scientists estimated how many nucleated cells there were by amplifying reference gene primers. Sequencing was performed with immunoSEQ multiplex PCR; in TCRdb, only in-frame clones are kept and a portion is missing. The V and J calls and clone size are taken from that table; D and trimming were inferred from the DNA. The repertoire holds under 75,000 clones, with around 91% as singletons. J gave up 2 bases and V 3 bases, and 13 bases lay outside the gene matches. The CDR3 runs to 18 residues. Germline V gene data show CDR1 as LNHDA and CDR2 as SQIVND (reference sequence). The sequence was collected from a man aged 45-65 years with acute or convalescent COVID-19. The chain is built from TRBV19 and TRBJ1-2; 9 bases fit TRBD1. The material sequenced was peripheral blood. The DNA of the CDR3 is TGTGCCAGTAGTATCAAATCCCCACAGGGGGCGATGAACTATGGCTACACCTTC. It specifies CASSIKSPQGAMNYGYTF.